The clone carrying this T cell receptor (beta chain) appeared many times. The antigen is not known. TCRdb redid the calling of the reads with MiXCR, one entry per CDR3 protein. The sample holds about 130,000 distinct CDR3 sequences, almost 9% seen once. The sample originates from a study of T cell repertoires in cytomegalovirus infection. Study-level results: The ex vivo response was dominated by HLA-C-restricted CMV-specific TCR beta clonotypes.

The CDR3 covers 18 residues. V lost 5 bases, J lost 2 bases, and 21 bases lay in between. Looked up from germline, CDR1 is SGHTA and CDR2 is FQGNSA. The clonotype was recovered from a human donor in good health (CMV status not recorded). Some clones in this sample may be carry-over from other donors' samples. The chain combines TRBV7-2 with TRBJ2-2; D may be TRBD1 or TRBD2 (5 bases each). The source material was PBMCs. CDR3 sequence (DNA): TGTGCCAGCAGCCTTCATTCCCCGGGACCCCCTAACACCGGGGAGCTGTTTTTT. It is translated as CASSLHSPGPPNTGELFF.